Listed below are T cell receptor beta chains from one sample, sequenced in a study of cytomegalovirus exposure and HLA in healthy donors. Sequenced by immunoSEQ multiplex PCR; TCRdb stores in-frame clones only, minus some. The data show approximately 240,000 clones, with 70% to 85% seen just once and more than 0.5% held by the top ten. The specimen was PBMCs. All receptors come from a woman aged 40 to 50 in good health and CMV-seronegative. The CDR3 runs from the conserved cysteine through the conserved F or W. The D gene is left open where the match is weak. Clone size is shown for a subset of rows, as once, few, many or a class of expanded clone.

NA TRBD1 TRBJ1-2 TRBV7-2 CASSPGTGSIYGYTF TGTGCCAGCAGTCCAGGGACAGGCTCGATCTATGGCTACACCTTC
NA NA TRBJ1-2 TRBV4-2 CASAPTGTRGTDGYTF TGTGCCAGCGCTCCAACCGGGACCCGGGGGACCGATGGCTACACCTTC
NA NA TRBJ2-3 TRBV6-5 CASSQDTDTQYF TGTGCCAGCAGCCAGGACACAGATACGCAGTATTTT
NA NA TRBJ1-6 TRBV5-8 CASSLTGRVSNSPLHF TGTGCCAGCAGTTTGACGGGAAGGGTCTCTAATTCACCCCTCCACTTT
NA NA TRBJ1-3 TRBV30 CAWSFAGLSGNTIYF TGTGCCTGGAGTTTTGCGGGCCTCTCTGGAAACACCATATATTTT
NA NA TRBJ1-3 TRBV27 CASSFGPGAGNTIYF NA
NA NA TRBJ1-6 TRBV7-8 CASSLIPGTISSPLHF TGTGCCAGCAGCTTAATCCCCGGGACAATTTCCTCACCCCTCCACTTT
NA TRBD1 TRBJ2-5 TRBV11-1 CASSGTGLRETQYF TGTGCCAGCAGCGGGACAGGGCTTAGAGAGACCCAGTACTTC
NA TRBD1 TRBJ2-2 TRBV29-1 CSGSATGGGRLTGELFF TGCAGCGGATCGGCAACAGGGGGCGGAAGGTTGACCGGGGAGCTGTTTTTT
NA TRBD2 TRBJ2-1 TRBV7-3 CASSHGGLAVYNEQFF TGTGCCAGCAGCCACGGGGGACTAGCGGTGTACAATGAGCAGTTCTTC
once NA TRBJ2-7 TRBV5-1 CASSLGADRHEQYF TGCGCCAGCAGCTTGGGGGCAGACAGACACGAGCAGTACTTC
NA NA TRBJ2-7 TRBV7-2 CASSARQPSYEQYF TGTGCCAGCAGCGCCAGACAGCCTTCCTACGAGCAGTACTTC
NA NA TRBJ2-1 TRBV19 CASSIGGVYSSYNEQFF TGTGCCAGTAGTATTGGGGGCGTGTACAGCTCCTACAATGAGCAGTTCTTC
NA TRBD1 TRBJ1-6 TRBV2 CASSAPGQDGSPLHF TGTGCCAGCAGCGCCCCGGGACAGGACGGCTCACCCCTCCACTTT
NA NA TRBJ2-7 TRBV5-6 CASSLSAQDFSYEQYF TGTGCCAGCAGCTTGAGTGCCCAGGACTTTTCCTACGAGCAGTACTTC
NA NA TRBJ1-1 TRBV7-9 CASSIPQGLMNTEAFF TGTGCCAGCAGTATCCCCCAGGGCCTCATGAACACTGAAGCCTTCTTT
few NA TRBJ1-1 TRBV2 CALNGEGNTEAFF TGTGCCTTAAACGGGGAGGGGAACACTGAAGCTTTCTTT
NA NA TRBJ2-7 TRBV20-1 CSASGTEQYF TGCAGTGCTAGTGGCACCGAGCAGTACTTC
NA NA TRBJ2-1 TRBV6-5 CASRLSSYNEQFF TGTGCCAGCAGACTAAGCTCCTACAATGAGCAGTTCTTC
NA NA TRBJ1-3 TRBV5-1 CASSGGNSGNTIYF TGCGCCAGCAGCGGCGGGAACTCTGGAAACACCATATATTTT
NA TRBD2 TRBJ2-5 TRBV5-1 CASSLPSGGAGETQYF TGCGCCAGCAGCTTGCCTAGCGGGGGGGCAGGCGAGACCCAGTACTTC
NA TRBD1 TRBJ2-7 TRBV27 CASSRGLTYEQYF TGTGCCAGCAGCAGGGGGCTAACCTACGAGCAGTACTTC
NA NA TRBJ1-1 TRBV7-4 CASSLPGPESMNTEAFF TGTGCCAGCAGCTTACCAGGGCCCGAATCCATGAACACTGAAGCTTTCTTT
NA TRBD1 TRBJ2-1 TRBV30 CAWDRGSSYNEQFF TGTGCCTGGGACAGGGGGTCGTCCTACAATGAGCAGTTCTTC
NA TRBD1 TRBJ2-2 TRBV5-1 CASSHSKGQTGELFF TGCGCCAGCAGCCACTCGAAGGGACAGACCGGGGAGCTGTTTTTT
NA NA TRBJ2-1 TRBV27 CASSLSKNEQFF TGTGCCAGCAGTCTAAGTAAGAATGAGCAGTTCTTC
NA TRBD1 TRBJ1-1 TRBV6-5 CASSPPGTGSLRTFF TGTGCCAGCAGCCCACCCGGGACAGGGTCACTCCGGACTTTCTTT
NA TRBD1 TRBJ2-5 TRBV11-3 CASSHRGVETQYF TGTGCCAGCAGCCACAGGGGAGTGGAGACCCAGTACTTC
NA NA TRBJ2-5 TRBV10-3 CAISDSGSQETQYF TGTGCCATCAGTGATAGCGGTTCCCAAGAGACCCAGTACTTC
NA NA TRBJ2-2 TRBV19 CASSSQGRTGELFF TGTGCCAGTAGTTCACAGGGAAGAACCGGGGAGCTGTTTTTT
NA TRBD1 TRBJ2-7 TRBV10-1 CASSEPQGQVGHYEQYF TGCGCCAGCAGTGAGCCCCAAGGACAGGTAGGACACTACGAGCAGTACTTC